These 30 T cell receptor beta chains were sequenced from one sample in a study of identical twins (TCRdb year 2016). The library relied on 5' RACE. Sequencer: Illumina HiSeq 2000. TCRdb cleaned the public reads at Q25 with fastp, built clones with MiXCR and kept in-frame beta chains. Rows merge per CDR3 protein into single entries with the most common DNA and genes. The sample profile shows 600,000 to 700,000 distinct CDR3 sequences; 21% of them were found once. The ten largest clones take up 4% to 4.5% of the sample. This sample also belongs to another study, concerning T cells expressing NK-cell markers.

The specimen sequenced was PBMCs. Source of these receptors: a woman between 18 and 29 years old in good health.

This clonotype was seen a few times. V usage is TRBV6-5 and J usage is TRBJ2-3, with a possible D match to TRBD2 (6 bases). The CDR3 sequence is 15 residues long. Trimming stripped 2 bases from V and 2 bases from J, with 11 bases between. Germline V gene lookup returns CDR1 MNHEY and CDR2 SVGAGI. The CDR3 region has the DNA TGTGCCAGCAGTTACGGGGCGGGAATCACAGATACGCAGTATTTT. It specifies CASSYGAGITDTQYF.

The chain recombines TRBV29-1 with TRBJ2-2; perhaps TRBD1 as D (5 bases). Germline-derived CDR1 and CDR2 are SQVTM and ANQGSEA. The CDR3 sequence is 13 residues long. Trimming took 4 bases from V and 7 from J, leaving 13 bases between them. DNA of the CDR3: TGCAGCGTTGCCCGACAGTCCAACGGGGAGCTGTTTTTT. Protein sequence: CSVARQSNGELFF.

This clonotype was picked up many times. The CDR3 here is CASSYNGELFF. The CDR3 DNA is TGTGCCAGCAGTTATAACGGGGAGCTGTTTTTT. The genes are TRBV12-3 or TRBV12-4 and TRBJ2-2; no reliable D call. This CDR3 has 11 amino acids. With 4 bases removed from V and 7 bases from J, the gap between germline ends came to 4 bases.

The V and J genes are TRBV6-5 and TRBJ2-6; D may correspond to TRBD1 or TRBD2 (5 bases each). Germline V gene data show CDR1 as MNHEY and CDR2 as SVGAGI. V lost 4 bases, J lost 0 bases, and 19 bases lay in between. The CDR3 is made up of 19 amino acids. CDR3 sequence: CASSSARDRSASGANVLTF. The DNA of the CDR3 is TGTGCCAGCAGTTCCGCCCGGGACCGCTCTGCCTCTGGGGCCAACGTCCTGACTTTC.

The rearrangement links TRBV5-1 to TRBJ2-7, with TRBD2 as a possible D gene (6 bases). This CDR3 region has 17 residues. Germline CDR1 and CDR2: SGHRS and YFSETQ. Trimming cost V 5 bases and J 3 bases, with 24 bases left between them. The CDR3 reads CASRTSGRGEEDYEQYF. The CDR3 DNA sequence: TGCGCCAGCAGAACCTCGGGAAGAGGGGAGGAGGACTACGAGCAGTACTTC.

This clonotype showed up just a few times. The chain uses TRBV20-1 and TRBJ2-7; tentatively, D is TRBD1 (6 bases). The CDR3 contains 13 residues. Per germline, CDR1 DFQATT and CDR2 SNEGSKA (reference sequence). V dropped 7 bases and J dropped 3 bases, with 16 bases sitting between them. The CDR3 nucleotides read TGCAGTGGCAGGGGTGGTCCCATCTACGAGCAGTACTTC. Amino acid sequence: CSGRGGPIYEQYF.

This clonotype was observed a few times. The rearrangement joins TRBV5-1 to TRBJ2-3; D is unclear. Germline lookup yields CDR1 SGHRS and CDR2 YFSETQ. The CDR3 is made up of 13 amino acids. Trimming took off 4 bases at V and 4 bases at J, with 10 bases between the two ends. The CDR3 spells CASSAWTSDTQYF. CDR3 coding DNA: TGCGCCAGCAGCGCCTGGACGTCAGATACGCAGTATTTT.

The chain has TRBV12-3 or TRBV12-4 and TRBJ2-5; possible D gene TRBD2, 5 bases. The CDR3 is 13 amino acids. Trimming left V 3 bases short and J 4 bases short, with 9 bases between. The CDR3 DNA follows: TGTGCCAGCAGTTTGAGGGAGATAGAGACCCAGTACTTC. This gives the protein CASSLREIETQYF.

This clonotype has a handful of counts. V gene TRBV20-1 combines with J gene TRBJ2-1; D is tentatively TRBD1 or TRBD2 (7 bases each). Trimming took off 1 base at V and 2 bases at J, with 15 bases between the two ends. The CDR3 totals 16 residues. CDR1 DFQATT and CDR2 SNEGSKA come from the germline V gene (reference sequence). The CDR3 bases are TGCAGTGCTAGAGGAGGGGGGGACAGAGCCTACAATGAGCAGTTCTTC. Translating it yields CSARGGGDRAYNEQFF.

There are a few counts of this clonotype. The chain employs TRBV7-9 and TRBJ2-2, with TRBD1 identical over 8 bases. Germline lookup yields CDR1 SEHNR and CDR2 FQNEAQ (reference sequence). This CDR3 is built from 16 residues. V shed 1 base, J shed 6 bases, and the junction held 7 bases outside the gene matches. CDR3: CASSLGWDRSPGELFF. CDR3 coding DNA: TGTGCCAGCAGCTTAGGTTGGGACAGGAGTCCCGGGGAGCTGTTTTTT.

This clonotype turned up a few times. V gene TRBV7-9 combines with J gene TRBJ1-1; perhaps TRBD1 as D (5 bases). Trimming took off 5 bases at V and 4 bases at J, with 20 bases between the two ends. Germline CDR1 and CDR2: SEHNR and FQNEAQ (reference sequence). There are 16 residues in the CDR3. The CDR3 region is CASSPPGLGSGTEAFF. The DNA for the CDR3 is TGTGCCAGCAGCCCCCCAGGGTTGGGTTCGGGCACTGAAGCTTTCTTT.

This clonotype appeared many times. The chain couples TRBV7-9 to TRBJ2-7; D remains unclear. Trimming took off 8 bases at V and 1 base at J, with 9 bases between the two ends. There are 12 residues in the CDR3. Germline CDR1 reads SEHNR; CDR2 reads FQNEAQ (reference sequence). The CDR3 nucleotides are TGTGCCAGCGCCGGCAGATCCTACGAGCAGTACTTC. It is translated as CASAGRSYEQYF.

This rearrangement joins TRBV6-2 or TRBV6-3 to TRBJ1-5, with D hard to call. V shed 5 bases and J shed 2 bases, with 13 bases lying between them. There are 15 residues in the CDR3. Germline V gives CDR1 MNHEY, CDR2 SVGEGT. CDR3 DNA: TGTGCCAGCAGTGATCACAGAGGAGGCAATCAGCCCCAGCATTTT. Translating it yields CASSDHRGGNQPQHF.

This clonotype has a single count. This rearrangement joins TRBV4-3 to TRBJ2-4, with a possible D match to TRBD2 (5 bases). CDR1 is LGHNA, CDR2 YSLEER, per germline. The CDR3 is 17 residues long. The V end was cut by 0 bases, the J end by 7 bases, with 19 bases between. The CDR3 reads CASSQEAAATSGNIQYF. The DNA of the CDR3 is TGCGCCAGCAGCCAAGAGGCGGCAGCCACCTCGGGGAACATTCAGTACTTC.

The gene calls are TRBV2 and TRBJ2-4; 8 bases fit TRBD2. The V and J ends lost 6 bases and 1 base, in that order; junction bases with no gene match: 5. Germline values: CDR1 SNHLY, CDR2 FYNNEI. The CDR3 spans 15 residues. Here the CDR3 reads CASRGLAGAKNIQYF. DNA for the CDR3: TGTGCCAGCAGAGGTCTAGCGGGTGCCAAAAACATTCAGTACTTC.

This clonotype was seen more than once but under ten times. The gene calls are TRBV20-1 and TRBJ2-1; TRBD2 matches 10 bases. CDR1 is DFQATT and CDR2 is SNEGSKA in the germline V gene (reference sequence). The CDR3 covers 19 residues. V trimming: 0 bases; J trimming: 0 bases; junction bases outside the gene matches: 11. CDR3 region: CSARDISGRASSSYNEQFF. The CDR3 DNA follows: TGCAGTGCTAGAGATATCAGCGGGAGGGCCTCCAGCTCCTACAATGAGCAGTTCTTC.

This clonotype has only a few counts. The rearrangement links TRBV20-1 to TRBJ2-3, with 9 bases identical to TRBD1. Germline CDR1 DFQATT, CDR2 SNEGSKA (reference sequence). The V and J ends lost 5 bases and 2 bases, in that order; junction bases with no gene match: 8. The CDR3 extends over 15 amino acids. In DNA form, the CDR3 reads TGCAGTGCTCGCTCCGGGACAGGGACCACAGATACGCAGTATTTT. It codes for CSARSGTGTTDTQYF.

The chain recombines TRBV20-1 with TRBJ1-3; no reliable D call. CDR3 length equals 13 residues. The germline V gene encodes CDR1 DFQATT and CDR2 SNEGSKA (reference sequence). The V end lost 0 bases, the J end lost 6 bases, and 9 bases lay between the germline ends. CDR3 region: CSARDPTANTIYF. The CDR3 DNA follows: TGCAGTGCTAGAGACCCGACGGCAAACACCATATATTTT.

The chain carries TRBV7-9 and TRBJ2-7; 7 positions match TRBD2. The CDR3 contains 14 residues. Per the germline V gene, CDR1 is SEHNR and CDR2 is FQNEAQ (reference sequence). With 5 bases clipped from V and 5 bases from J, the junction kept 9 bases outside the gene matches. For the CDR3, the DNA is TGTGCCAGCAGCAAGCGGGATAGAAGCGACGAGCAGTACTTC. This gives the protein CASSKRDRSDEQYF.

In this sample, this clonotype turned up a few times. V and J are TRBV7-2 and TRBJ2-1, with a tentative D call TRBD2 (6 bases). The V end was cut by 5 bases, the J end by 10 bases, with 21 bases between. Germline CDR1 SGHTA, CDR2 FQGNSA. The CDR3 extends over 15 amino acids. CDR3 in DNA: TGTGCCAGCAGCAATGTAGGCGGGGCCCTCGACGAGCAGTTCTTC. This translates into CASSNVGGALDEQFF.

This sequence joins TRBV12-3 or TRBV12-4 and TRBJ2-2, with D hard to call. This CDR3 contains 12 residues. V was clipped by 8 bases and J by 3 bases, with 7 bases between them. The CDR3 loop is CASSAYTGELFF. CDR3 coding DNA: TGTGCCAGCTCGGCTTACACCGGGGAGCTGTTTTTT.

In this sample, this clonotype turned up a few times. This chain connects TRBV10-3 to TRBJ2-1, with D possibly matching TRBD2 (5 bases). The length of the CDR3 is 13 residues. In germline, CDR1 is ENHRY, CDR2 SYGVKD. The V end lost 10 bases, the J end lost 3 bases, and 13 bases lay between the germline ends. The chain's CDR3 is CATSPGDYNEQFF. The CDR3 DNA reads TGTGCCACCTCTCCCGGGGACTACAATGAGCAGTTCTTC.

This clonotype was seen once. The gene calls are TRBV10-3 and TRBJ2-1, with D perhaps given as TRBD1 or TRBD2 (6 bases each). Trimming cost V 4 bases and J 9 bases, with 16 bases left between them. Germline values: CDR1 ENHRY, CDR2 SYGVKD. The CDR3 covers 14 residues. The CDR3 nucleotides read TGTGCCATCAGTGGGGGGGCCCCACACGGTGAGCAGTTCTTC. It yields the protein CAISGGAPHGEQFF.

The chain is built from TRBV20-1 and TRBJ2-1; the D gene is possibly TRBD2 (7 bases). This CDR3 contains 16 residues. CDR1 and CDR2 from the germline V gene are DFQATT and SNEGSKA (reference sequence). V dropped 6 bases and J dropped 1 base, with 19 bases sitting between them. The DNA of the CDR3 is TGCAGTGCCTCCAGCTTAGGGGGAGGGTCCTACAATGAGCAGTTCTTC. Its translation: CSASSLGGGSYNEQFF.

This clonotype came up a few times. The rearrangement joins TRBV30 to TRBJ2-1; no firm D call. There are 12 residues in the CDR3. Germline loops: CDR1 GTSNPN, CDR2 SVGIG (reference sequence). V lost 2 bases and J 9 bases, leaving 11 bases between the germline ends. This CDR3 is CAWSSNSGEQFF. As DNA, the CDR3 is TGTGCCTGGAGTAGTAACTCCGGTGAGCAGTTCTTC.

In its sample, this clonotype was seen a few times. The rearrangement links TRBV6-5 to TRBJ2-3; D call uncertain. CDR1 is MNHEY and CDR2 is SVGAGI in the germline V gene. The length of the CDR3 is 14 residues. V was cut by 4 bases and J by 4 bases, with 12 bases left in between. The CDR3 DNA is TGTGCCAGCAGTTCTCGCCCCGGCGCAGATACGCAGTATTTT. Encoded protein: CASSSRPGADTQYF.

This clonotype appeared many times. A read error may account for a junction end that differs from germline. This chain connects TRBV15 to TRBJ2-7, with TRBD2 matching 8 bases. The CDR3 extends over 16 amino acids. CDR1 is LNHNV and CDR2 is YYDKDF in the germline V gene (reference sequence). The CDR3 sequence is CATSGERTSSPYEQYF. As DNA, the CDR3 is TGTGCCACCAGCGGAGAAAGGACTAGCAGCCCCTACGAGCAGTACTTC.

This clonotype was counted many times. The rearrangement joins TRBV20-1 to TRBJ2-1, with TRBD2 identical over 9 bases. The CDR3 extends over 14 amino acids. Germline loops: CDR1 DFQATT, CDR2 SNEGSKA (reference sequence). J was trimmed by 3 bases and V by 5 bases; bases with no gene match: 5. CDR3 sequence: CSAPATSGYNEQFF. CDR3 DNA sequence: TGCAGTGCTCCTGCGACTAGCGGCTACAATGAGCAGTTCTTC.

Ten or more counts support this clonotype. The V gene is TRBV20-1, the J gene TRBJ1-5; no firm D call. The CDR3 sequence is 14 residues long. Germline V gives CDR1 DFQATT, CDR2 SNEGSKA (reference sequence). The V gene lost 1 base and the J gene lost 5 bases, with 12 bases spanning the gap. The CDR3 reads CSARAQTGYQPQHF. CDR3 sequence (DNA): TGCAGTGCTAGAGCCCAGACGGGATATCAGCCCCAGCATTTT.

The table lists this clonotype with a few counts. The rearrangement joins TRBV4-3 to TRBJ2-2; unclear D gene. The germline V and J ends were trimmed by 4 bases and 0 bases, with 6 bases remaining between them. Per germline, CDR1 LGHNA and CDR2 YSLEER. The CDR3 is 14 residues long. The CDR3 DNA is TGCGCCAGCAGCCTGAGAACGAACACCGGGGAGCTGTTTTTT. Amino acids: CASSLRTNTGELFF.